One sample yielded the 9 T cell receptor beta chains listed below, sequenced in a study of T cells after yellow fever vaccination. Each CDR3 protein is one row after TCRdb ran MiXCR on the 5' RACE reads. The data contain 500,000 to 550,000 distinct CDR3 sequences, around a fifth of them seen just once; the ten biggest clones take up less than 20%. This specimen was PBMCs, taken approximately 22 days after the first yellow fever vaccination. The source of these receptors is a man aged 18-30 years who received the YFV17D yellow fever vaccine.

This clonotype was counted a few times. This rearrangement joins TRBV5-5 to TRBJ2-7, with D perhaps matching TRBD1 (6 bases). The CDR3 length is 16 residues. Germline V lookup: CDR1 SGHKS, CDR2 YYEKEE (reference sequence). Trimming took 0 bases from V and 3 from J, leaving 16 bases between them. The CDR3, as DNA: TGTGCCAGCAGCTTGGACAGGGCGGAACGATACTACGAGCAGTACTTC. As protein: CASSLDRAERYYEQYF.

This clonotype occurred a few times. V is TRBV18 and J is TRBJ1-2; a possible D gene is TRBD1 (6 bases). CDR1 is KGHSH, CDR2 LQKENI, per germline. Trimming took off 5 bases at V and 6 bases at J, with 16 bases between the two ends. This CDR3 spans 14 amino acids. DNA of the CDR3: TGTGCCAGCTCAGTCAACAGGGATGGGGATGGCTACACCTTC. Its translation: CASSVNRDGDGYTF.

This clonotype showed up many times. V is TRBV5-1 and J is TRBJ2-4; D unclear. Germline CDR1 SGHRS, CDR2 YFSETQ. The germline V and J ends were trimmed by 5 bases and 0 bases, with 30 bases remaining between them. The CDR3 is 21 residues long. This chain's CDR3 is CASRRNPGSLIAPLAKNIQYF. The CDR3, as DNA: TGCGCCAGCAGAAGGAACCCGGGCAGCCTTATAGCCCCGTTAGCCAAAAACATTCAGTACTTC.

This clonotype has a handful of counts. The CDR3 here is CASRPGRGGLLGTGELFF. The CDR3 DNA reads TGTGCCAGCAGGCCGGGGCGGGGGGGCCTGTTGGGCACCGGGGAGCTGTTTTTT. This chain links TRBV11-2 with TRBJ2-2; 9 bases line up with TRBD2. This CDR3 is 18 amino acids long. With V trimmed by 6 bases and J by 4 bases, 15 bases remained unmatched. In germline, CDR1 is SGHAT, CDR2 FQNNGV. Filled out from reference TRBV11-2 and TRBJ2-2, the complete variable domain reads EAGVAQSPRYKIIEKRQSVAFWCNPISGHATLYWYQQILGQGPKLLIQFQNNGVVDDSQLPKDRFSAERLKGVDSTLKIQPAKLEDSAVYLCASRPGRGGLLGTGELFFGEGSRLTVL.

This clonotype was detected a few times. The chain links TRBV6-1 to TRBJ2-7; 7 nucleotides line up with TRBD2. The CDR3 is 14 amino acids. V trimming: 8 bases; J trimming: 2 bases; junction bases outside the gene matches: 9. The V gene's germline CDR1 is MNHNS and CDR2 SASEGT. The CDR3 DNA follows: TGTGCCAGCTGCGCGGGGGAACGAGCCTACGAGCAGTACGTC. Its protein product is CASCAGERAYEQYV.

This clonotype was counted ten times or more. The chain is built from TRBV5-1 and TRBJ1-1; D is ambiguous. The CDR3 has 15 residues. Germline assignment: CDR1 SGHRS and CDR2 YFSETQ. Deletions cut 3 bases from V and 4 bases from J, with 16 bases between. CDR3 sequence reads: CASSSWSLGSTEAFF. The CDR3 bases are TGCGCCAGCAGCTCCTGGTCCTTGGGCTCCACTGAAGCTTTCTTT.

The table lists this clonotype with a few counts. The V call is TRBV9, the J call TRBJ2-3; TRBD2 is a possible D gene (6 bases). The CDR3 consists of 18 residues. Germline V gene lookup returns CDR1 SGDLS and CDR2 YYNGEE. The germline V and J ends were trimmed by 7 bases and 0 bases, with 24 bases remaining between them. CDR3 sequence: CASPIPGLPGESTDTQYF. The CDR3 nucleotides are TGTGCCAGCCCAATTCCGGGACTTCCCGGCGAAAGCACAGATACGCAGTATTTT.

V is TRBV25-1 and J is TRBJ2-7; D is ambiguous. The length of the CDR3 is 14 residues. The ends were cut back, 3 bases at V and 6 bases at J, with 15 bases in the middle. Per germline, CDR1 MGHDK and CDR2 SYGVNS. CDR3 in amino acids: CASSDFRRAPEQYF. DNA for the CDR3: TGTGCCAGCAGTGATTTTAGAAGGGCCCCCGAGCAGTACTTC.

The chain links TRBV6-1 to TRBJ2-1; TRBD2 matches 10 bases. This CDR3 has 14 amino acids. Germline V lookup: CDR1 MNHNS, CDR2 SASEGT. The V and J ends lost 4 bases and 5 bases, in that order; junction bases with no gene match: 2. CDR3 amino acids: CASSGTSGNNEQFF. CDR3 sequence (DNA): TGTGCCAGCAGTGGGACTAGCGGAAACAATGAGCAGTTCTTC.